The rows below give T cell receptor beta chains drawn from one sample of a study of graft-versus-host responses after intestinal transplantation. TCRdb's copy holds only in-frame clones and misses some; the assay was immunoSEQ multiplex PCR. Of more than 80,000 clones listed, roughly nine tenths are singletons. These receptors have no identified antigens. The sample here was unstimulated CD4+ T cells sorted from spleen or lymph node cells, taken before transplant. These receptors all come from a human donor who was the organ donor for an intestinal transplant. Each CDR3 is given with its conserved first and last residue. Each record gives: clone size, D gene, V gene, J gene, CDR3 protein, CDR3 DNA. D genes are given only for firm matches. Not every row has a clone size; where given, it reads once, few, many or a size class.

clone size: .
D gene: .
V gene: TRBV5-1
J gene: TRBJ1-5
CDR3 protein: CASSFGGRNQPQHF
CDR3 DNA: TGCGCCAGCAGCTTCGGGGGTAGAAATCAGCCCCAGCATTTT

clone size: few
D gene: TRBD1
V gene: TRBV9
J gene: TRBJ1-6
CDR3 protein: CASSVGQINSPLHF
CDR3 DNA: TGTGCCAGCAGCGTGGGACAGATCAATTCACCCCTCCACTTT

clone size: .
D gene: TRBD2
V gene: TRBV7-3
J gene: TRBJ2-1
CDR3 protein: CASSLSPGGGYNEQFF
CDR3 DNA: TGTGCCAGCAGCCTCAGCCCGGGGGGGGGATACAATGAGCAGTTCTTC

clone size: .
D gene: .
V gene: TRBV6-1
J gene: TRBJ1-5
CDR3 protein: CASSEGGRRNQPQHF
CDR3 DNA: TGTGCCAGCAGTGAAGGGGGCAGGCGCAATCAGCCCCAGCATTTT

clone size: .
D gene: TRBD2
V gene: TRBV11-3
J gene: TRBJ2-3
CDR3 protein: CASIRGGLAGGTDTQYF
CDR3 DNA: TGTGCCAGCATCCGGGGGGGACTAGCGGGGGGCACAGATACGCAGTATTTT

clone size: once
D gene: TRBD1
V gene: TRBV4-1
J gene: TRBJ2-5
CDR3 protein: CASSQDITGGRWEGETQYF
CDR3 DNA: TGCGCCAGCAGCCAAGATATCACAGGGGGCCGATGGGAAGGAGAGACCCAGTACTTC

clone size: .
D gene: .
V gene: TRBV10-3
J gene: TRBJ1-5
CDR3 protein: CAISGSRGHQPQHF
CDR3 DNA: TGTGCCATCAGTGGGTCGCGGGGACATCAGCCCCAGCATTTT

clone size: .
D gene: .
V gene: TRBV7-9
J gene: TRBJ2-1
CDR3 protein: CASSSFPTPPLNEQFF
CDR3 DNA: TGTGCCAGCAGCTCTTTCCCAACTCCCCCCCTGAATGAGCAGTTCTTC

clone size: .
D gene: .
V gene: TRBV18
J gene: TRBJ2-7
CDR3 protein: CASSPLGAYEQYF
CDR3 DNA: TGTGCCAGCTCACCACTCGGGGCCTACGAGCAGTACTTC

clone size: once
D gene: .
V gene: TRBV2
J gene: TRBJ2-3
CDR3 protein: CASSEALAVDTQYF
CDR3 DNA: TGTGCCAGCAGTGAAGCTCTAGCTGTGGATACGCAGTATTTT

clone size: .
D gene: .
V gene: TRBV10-3
J gene: TRBJ2-7
CDR3 protein: CATSVAGEGSEQYF
CDR3 DNA: TGTGCCACCTCCGTGGCCGGGGAAGGTAGCGAGCAGTACTTC

clone size: .
D gene: .
V gene: TRBV18
J gene: TRBJ2-5
CDR3 protein: CASSPGAETQYF
CDR3 DNA: TGTGCCAGCTCACCAGGGGCAGAGACCCAGTACTTC

clone size: .
D gene: .
V gene: TRBV11-2
J gene: TRBJ2-1
CDR3 protein: CASSDDWPNEQFF
CDR3 DNA: TGTGCCAGCAGCGACGACTGGCCCAATGAGCAGTTCTTC

clone size: .
D gene: .
V gene: TRBV6-6
J gene: TRBJ1-3
CDR3 protein: CASSEDRISGNTIYF
CDR3 DNA: TGTGCCAGCAGCGAAGACAGGATCTCTGGAAACACCATATATTTT

clone size: .
D gene: .
V gene: TRBV4-1
J gene: TRBJ1-5
CDR3 protein: CASSQDRGGRYNQPQHF
CDR3 DNA: TGCGCCAGCAGCCAAGATCGCGGAGGACGGTACAATCAGCCCCAGCATTTT

clone size: .
D gene: TRBD2
V gene: TRBV19
J gene: TRBJ2-1
CDR3 protein: CATRGKTSGTGNEQFF
CDR3 DNA: TGTGCTACAAGGGGGAAAACTAGCGGGACCGGAAATGAGCAGTTCTTC

clone size: .
D gene: TRBD1
V gene: TRBV29-1
J gene: TRBJ2-3
CDR3 protein: CSVGTGNQDTQYF
CDR3 DNA: TGCAGCGTGGGGACAGGGAATCAAGATACGCAGTATTTT

clone size: .
D gene: .
V gene: TRBV19
J gene: TRBJ2-1
CDR3 protein: CASSMAGFYSYNEQFF
CDR3 DNA: TGTGCCAGTAGTATGGCGGGGTTCTACTCCTACAATGAGCAGTTCTTC

clone size: .
D gene: .
V gene: TRBV28
J gene: TRBJ2-7
CDR3 protein: CASSLWGHKQRDSYEQYF
CDR3 DNA: TGTGCCAGCAGTTTATGGGGACACAAGCAAAGGGATTCATACGAGCAGTACTTC

clone size: .
D gene: .
V gene: TRBV6-1
J gene: TRBJ1-5
CDR3 protein: CASSELAPTAGRPQHF
CDR3 DNA: TGTGCCAGCAGTGAATTGGCCCCGACGGCAGGCCGGCCCCAGCATTTT

clone size: .
D gene: .
V gene: TRBV7-2
J gene: TRBJ1-5
CDR3 protein: CASSLYLDQPQHF
CDR3 DNA: TGTGCCAGCAGCTTGTATCTAGATCAGCCCCAGCATTTT

clone size: once
D gene: .
V gene: TRBV4-3
J gene: TRBJ2-3
CDR3 protein: CASSQDGGRRATDTQYF
CDR3 DNA: TGCGCCAGCAGCCAAGATGGAGGGCGACGGGCCACAGATACGCAGTATTTT

clone size: .
D gene: .
V gene: TRBV7-2
J gene: TRBJ2-3
CDR3 protein: CASSPRWPGADTQYF
CDR3 DNA: TGTGCCAGCAGCCCACGTTGGCCTGGAGCGGATACGCAGTATTTT

clone size: .
D gene: .
V gene: TRBV19
J gene: TRBJ2-2
CDR3 protein: CASSPQAAATGELFF
CDR3 DNA: TGTGCCAGTAGTCCTCAGGCAGCGGCGACCGGGGAGCTGTTTTTT

clone size: few
D gene: .
V gene: TRBV29-1
J gene: TRBJ2-3
CDR3 protein: CSLQDGTDTQYF
CDR3 DNA: TGCAGCCTCCAGGATGGCACAGATACGCAGTATTTT

clone size: .
D gene: TRBD1
V gene: TRBV2
J gene: TRBJ1-4
CDR3 protein: CASSRDREKLFF
CDR3 DNA: TGTGCCAGCTCTCGGGACAGGGAAAAACTGTTTTTT

clone size: .
D gene: .
V gene: TRBV7-2
J gene: TRBJ1-5
CDR3 protein: CASNLKGDQPQHF
CDR3 DNA: TGTGCCAGCAATTTGAAAGGGGATCAGCCCCAGCATTTT

clone size: .
D gene: TRBD2
V gene: TRBV4-3
J gene: TRBJ2-4
CDR3 protein: CASSPGLAGVVGIQYF
CDR3 DNA: TGCGCCAGCAGCCCGGGACTAGCGGGAGTAGTCGGCATTCAGTACTTC

clone size: .
D gene: TRBD2
V gene: TRBV27
J gene: TRBJ2-7
CDR3 protein: CASSSGLAGVSYEQYF
CDR3 DNA: TGTGCCAGCAGTTCAGGACTAGCGGGGGTATCCTACGAGCAGTACTTC

clone size: .
D gene: TRBD2
V gene: TRBV9
J gene: TRBJ2-5
CDR3 protein: CASSVTGTSGGRGETQYF
CDR3 DNA: TGTGCCAGCAGCGTAACCGGGACTAGCGGGGGGAGAGGAGAGACCCAGTACTTC

clone size: .
D gene: .
V gene: TRBV14
J gene: TRBJ2-1
CDR3 protein: CASSRGTGQFF
CDR3 DNA: TGTGCCAGCAGCCGCGGTACGGGGCAGTTCTTC

clone size: .
D gene: TRBD2
V gene: TRBV7-6
J gene: TRBJ2-5
CDR3 protein: CASSPAGGTWETQYF
CDR3 DNA: TGTGCCAGCTCCCCCGCGGGGGGGACTTGGGAGACCCAGTACTTC

clone size: .
D gene: TRBD1
V gene: TRBV10-3
J gene: TRBJ1-3
CDR3 protein: CAIMSTGAGNTIYF
CDR3 DNA: TGTGCCATCATGTCCACAGGGGCTGGAAACACCATATATTTT

clone size: .
D gene: TRBD1
V gene: TRBV27
J gene: TRBJ2-7
CDR3 protein: CATSRGQTYEQYF
CDR3 DNA: TGTGCCACGAGTCGGGGACAGACCTACGAGCAGTACTTC

clone size: .
D gene: .
V gene: TRBV11-2
J gene: TRBJ2-1
CDR3 protein: CASSLAWAAGRSYNEQFF
CDR3 DNA: TGTGCCAGCAGCCTCGCCTGGGCGGCGGGGCGCTCCTACAATGAGCAGTTCTTC

clone size: .
D gene: TRBD1
V gene: TRBV18
J gene: TRBJ1-1
CDR3 protein: CASSSTGENTEAFF
CDR3 DNA: TGTGCCAGCTCATCGACAGGGGAGAACACTGAAGCTTTCTTT

clone size: .
D gene: TRBD2
V gene: TRBV5-3
J gene: TRBJ2-7
CDR3 protein: CARSCKAGTSAYEQYF
CDR3 DNA: TGTGCCAGAAGCTGTAAGGCCGGGACTAGCGCATACGAGCAGTACTTC

clone size: once
D gene: TRBD1
V gene: TRBV28
J gene: TRBJ1-1
CDR3 protein: CASSLAQYRGQAFF
CDR3 DNA: TGTGCCAGCAGTTTGGCTCAGTACAGGGGGCAAGCTTTCTTT

clone size: .
D gene: .
V gene: TRBV7-8
J gene: TRBJ1-2
CDR3 protein: CASSLFRDFTGPPGYTF
CDR3 DNA: TGTGCCAGCAGCTTATTTCGCGACTTTACAGGCCCTCCGGGCTACACCTTC

clone size: .
D gene: TRBD1
V gene: TRBV7-2
J gene: TRBJ2-7
CDR3 protein: CASSLGTALYEQYF
CDR3 DNA: TGTGCCAGCAGCCTCGGGACAGCCCTCTACGAGCAGTACTTC